This T cell receptor beta chain was captured in a study of OX40 agonist ivuxolimab in advanced cancers. Study outcomes and limitations: More expanded clones were seen, on average, in CD8+ T cells than in CD4+.

Method: immunoSEQ multiplex PCR; TCRdb's copy keeps in-frame clones and lacks some. The data show over 100,000 clones, with more than 85% seen just once and roughly 1% held by the top ten. Patients with autoimmune history or systemic immunosuppression were excluded. At cycle 4 day 1, cycle 7 day 1, and baseline, blood was sampled. The CDR3 sequence is 17 residues long. The V gene's germline CDR1 is LNHDA and CDR2 SQIVND (reference sequence). After removal of 2 bases from V and 7 bases from J, the junction contained 14 bases not matched to a gene. This clone was detected once. Its antigen is not known. This sequence joins TRBV19 and TRBJ2-1; 7 bases map to TRBD2. This TCR came from an adult with an advanced solid tumor such as melanoma, head and neck, liver or kidney cancer. The starting material was CD4+ or CD8+ T cells sorted from blood, obtained in a trial of the OX40 agonist ivuxolimab. The CDR3 DNA reads as TGTGCCAGTAGTATAACCCCCGCGGGCGGGGGAGGAAATGAGCAGTTCTTC. As protein: CASSITPAGGGGNEQFF. Based on the CDR3 plus reference TRBV19 and TRBJ2-1, the full variable domain is DGGITQSPKYLFRKEGQNVTLSCEQNLNHDAMYWYRQDPGQGLRLIYYSQIVNDFQKGDIAEGYSVSREKKESFPLTVTSAQKNPTAFYLCASSITPAGGGGNEQFFGPGTRLTVL.